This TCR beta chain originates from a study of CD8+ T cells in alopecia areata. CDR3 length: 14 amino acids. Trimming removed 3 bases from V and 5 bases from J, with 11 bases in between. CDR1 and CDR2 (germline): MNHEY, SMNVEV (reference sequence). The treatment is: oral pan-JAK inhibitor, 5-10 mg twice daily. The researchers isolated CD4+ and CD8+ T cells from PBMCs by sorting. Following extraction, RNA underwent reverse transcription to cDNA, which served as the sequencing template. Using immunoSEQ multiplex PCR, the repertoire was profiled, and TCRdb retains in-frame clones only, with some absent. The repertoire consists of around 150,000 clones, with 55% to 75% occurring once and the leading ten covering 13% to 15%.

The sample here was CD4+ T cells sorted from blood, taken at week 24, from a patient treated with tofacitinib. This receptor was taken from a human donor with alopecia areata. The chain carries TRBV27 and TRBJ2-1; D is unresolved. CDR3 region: CASSFWGGDNEQFF. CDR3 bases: TGTGCCAGCAGTTTCTGGGGTGGGGACAATGAGCAGTTCTTC.